The clone carrying this T cell receptor beta chain was detected a few times. The germline V gene has CDR1 LNHDA and CDR2 SQIVND (reference sequence). V was pared by 5 bases and J by 9 bases, with 23 bases between. The CDR3 contains 16 residues. Amplification of TCR beta CDR3 regions used RNA as the template. The HTBI set primed first-round TCR CDR3 RT-PCR. Using its own MiXCR run on the multiplex PCR reads, TCRdb lists one record per CDR3 protein. The sample consists of around 400,000 distinct CDR3 sequences, around 14% of them appearing once. Thyroid ultrasound, orbital computed tomography, clinical symptoms, and serum thyroxine and TRAb underpinned diagnoses. The authors obtained PBMCs from 10 ml of fresh peripheral blood. These data belong to a study of T cells in Graves' hyperthyroidism and ophthalmopathy.

Sequencing was performed on blood. The clonotype originates from a woman aged 18-29 years with Graves' hyperthyroidism. The chain is built from TRBV19 and TRBJ1-5, with TRBD1 as a possible D gene (5 bases). CDR3 residues: CASSAETGPPDGPQHF. Here the CDR3 DNA reads TGTGCCAGTAGTGCCGAAACAGGTCCTCCGGACGGGCCCCAGCATTTT.